This T cell receptor (beta chain) was sequenced during a study of beta chain features in type 1 diabetes. Turning to the study itself: Regarding age, gender and cell yields, patients proved similar to healthy donors.

Expressed TCRB transcripts were sequenced because the isolated RNA had all been reverse transcribed beforehand. An average approximately 4 million reads came from naive, central memory and regulatory T cell samples. TCRdb's copy holds only in-frame clones and misses some; the assay was immunoSEQ multiplex PCR. The repertoire holds a few hundred thousand clones, with around 12% as singletons. This clone turned up a few times. Its antigen is undetermined. Findings of the study overall: A potential PCR bias toward shorter templates would be equal in patient and control samples. Shorter TCRB CDR3s, moderately but significantly so, marked every one of the four CD4+ subsets in Type 1 diabetes patients.

Specimen: naive CD4+ T cells from blood. This TCR derives from a woman between 18 and 29 years old with type 1 diabetes.

DNA for the CDR3: TGTGCCAGCAGCGCCAGGGTCGGGGAGCTGTTTTTT. Its protein is CASSARVGELFF. The chain employs TRBV9 and TRBJ2-2, with D perhaps matching TRBD1 (5 bases). Germline V CDR1 and CDR2: SGDLS, YYNGEE. The V end lost 3 bases, the J end lost 7 bases, and 7 bases lay between the germline ends. The CDR3 extends over 12 amino acids.